A single sample is the source of the 8 T cell receptor beta chains below, sequenced in a study of T-cell reconstitution after alpha-beta-depleted transplantation in children. Unique molecular identifiers were incorporated into the prepared TCRbeta library. MiXCR, run by TCRdb on the PCR reads, gives a single entry per CDR3 protein. The sample consists of around 800,000 distinct CDR3 sequences, around 15% of them appearing once. The sample here was PBMCs, mostly from graft donor cells, taken 360 days after TCRalphabeta/CD19-depleted stem cell transplant. These receptors were collected from a male patient aged 10 to 17 who had a stem cell transplant for acute lymphoblastic leukemia, so the T cells may come from the graft donor.

CDR3 coding DNA: TGTGCCAGCAGTATCCAAACAGGGTTTTCCTACGAGCAGTACTTC. It specifies CASSIQTGFSYEQYF. The genes are TRBV27 and TRBJ2-7; tentative D call: TRBD1 (6 bases). Germline V gives CDR1 MNHEY, CDR2 SMNVEV (reference sequence). Trimming left V 5 bases short and J 1 base short, with 15 bases between. The CDR3 has 15 amino acids.

This clonotype was seen only a few times. This chain's CDR3 is CASTPGLAVWDTQYF. The CDR3 coding sequence is TGCGCCAGCACACCGGGACTAGCGGTTTGGGATACGCAGTATTTT. This sequence joins TRBV5-1 and TRBJ2-3, with 11 bases identical to TRBD2. After removal of 6 bases from V and 6 bases from J, the junction contained 9 bases not matched to a gene. CDR3 size: 15 residues. The germline CDR1 and CDR2 sequences are SGHRS and YFSETQ. Looking up the rest from reference TRBV5-1 and TRBJ2-3 gives the full variable domain: KAGVTQTPRYLIKTRGQQVTLSCSPISGHRSVSWYQQTPGQGLQFLFEYFSETQRNKGNFPGRFSGRQFSNSRSEMNVSTLELGDSALYLCASTPGLAVWDTQYFGPGTRLTVL.

This clonotype was found a few times. The chain employs TRBV29-1 and TRBJ2-7; D gene unclear. Per germline, CDR1 SQVTM and CDR2 ANQGSEA. Trimming pared 2 bases from V and 0 bases from J, leaving 8 bases between. This CDR3 contains 13 residues. DNA for the CDR3: TGCAGCGTTGAACTGGCGAGCTCCTACGAGCAGTACTTC. Translation: CSVELASSYEQYF.

This clonotype was counted only a few times. The chain links TRBV12-3 or TRBV12-4 to TRBJ2-3; D gene unclear. V dropped 6 bases and J dropped 1 base, with 11 bases sitting between them. The CDR3 has 14 residues. The CDR3 bases are TGTGCCAGCAGGCCTGGGTCCGGCACAGATACGCAGTATTTT. It yields the protein CASRPGSGTDTQYF.

The CDR3 here is CASRDAGVGNEQFF. CDR3 nucleotides: TGTGCCAGCAGGGACGCGGGAGTGGGTAATGAGCAGTTCTTC. The chain employs TRBV14 and TRBJ2-1, with 7 bases that match TRBD2. J was trimmed by 7 bases and V by 6 bases; bases with no gene match: 9. CDR1 SGHDN and CDR2 FVKESK come from the germline V gene. The CDR3 spans 14 residues.

This clonotype has a handful of counts. Compared with germline, one end of the junction differs, possibly owing to a read error. The rearrangement uses TRBV10-3 and TRBJ1-1; D perhaps matches TRBD1 (5 bases). Germline-derived CDR1 and CDR2 are ENHRY and SYGVKD. The length of the CDR3 is 14 residues. The CDR3 DNA reads as TGTGCCATCACTGAGACAGCGAGGAACACTGAAGCTTTCTTT. The encoded protein is CAITETARNTEAFF.

The V and J genes are TRBV18 and TRBJ2-7; TRBD2 aligns across 7 bases. V shed 6 bases and J 2 bases; nucleotides not matched to a gene: 13. The CDR3 totals 16 residues. Germline V CDR1 and CDR2: KGHSH, LQKENI. The CDR3 coding sequence is TGTGCCAGCTCCTTGACCGGGGCGGGAGTGGCCTACGAGCAGTACTTC. This codes for CASSLTGAGVAYEQYF.

The CDR3 loop is CASSSSPSGWETQYF. The CDR3 DNA sequence: TGCGCCAGCAGCTCGTCTCCTTCGGGATGGGAGACCCAGTACTTC. V gene TRBV5-1 combines with J gene TRBJ2-5; D possibly corresponds to TRBD2 (5 bases). V was cut by 3 bases and J by 5 bases, with 17 bases left in between. The CDR3 totals 15 residues. Per the germline V gene, CDR1 is SGHRS and CDR2 is YFSETQ.